This T cell receptor beta chain was captured by sequencing in a study of blood T cell repertoires in COVID-19. Study-level information: In each case, the material was cDNA or gDNA derived from T cells, B-cell-depleted T cells, or PBMCs.

Authors' analysis steps: Using reference gene primer amplification, nucleated cell counts were estimated. The repertoire was sequenced with immunoSEQ multiplex PCR; TCRdb's copy has only in-frame clones and lacks some. D and trimming come from the DNA, and the V and J calls and clone size come from that table. Seen here are roughly 190,000 clones, 80% observed once, and the top ten hold 5.5% to 8.5%. CDR3 length: 13 amino acids. V gave up 2 bases and J gave up 7 bases, with 9 bases separating them. From germline, CDR1 is MNHNS and CDR2 SASEGT. The source material was peripheral blood. The rearrangement uses TRBV6-1 and TRBJ1-5, with D perhaps matching TRBD1 (5 bases). This clonotype originated in a man aged 60-69 years with acute or convalescent COVID-19. CDR3 in amino acids: CASSEQGPQPQHF. DNA for the CDR3: TGTGCCAGCAGTGAACAGGGCCCCCAGCCCCAGCATTTT.